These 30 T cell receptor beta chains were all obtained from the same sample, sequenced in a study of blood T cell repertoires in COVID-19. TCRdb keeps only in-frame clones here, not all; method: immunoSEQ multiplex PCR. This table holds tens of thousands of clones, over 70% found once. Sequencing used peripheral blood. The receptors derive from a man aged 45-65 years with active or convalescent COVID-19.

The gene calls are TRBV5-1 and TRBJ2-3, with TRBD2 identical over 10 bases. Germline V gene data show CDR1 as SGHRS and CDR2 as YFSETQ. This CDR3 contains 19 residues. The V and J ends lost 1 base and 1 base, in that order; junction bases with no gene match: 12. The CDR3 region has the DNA TGCGCCAGCAGCTTGTGGGGTGCTAGCGGGGGCGGAGGCACAGATACGCAGTATTTT. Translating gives CASSLWGASGGGGTDTQYF.

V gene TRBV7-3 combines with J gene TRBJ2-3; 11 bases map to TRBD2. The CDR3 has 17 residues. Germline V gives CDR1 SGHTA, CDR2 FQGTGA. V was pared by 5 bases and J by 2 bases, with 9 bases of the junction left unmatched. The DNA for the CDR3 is TGTGCCAGCAGCGCAACTAGCGGGGGCCGAATCACAGATACGCAGTATTTT. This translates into CASSATSGGRITDTQYF.

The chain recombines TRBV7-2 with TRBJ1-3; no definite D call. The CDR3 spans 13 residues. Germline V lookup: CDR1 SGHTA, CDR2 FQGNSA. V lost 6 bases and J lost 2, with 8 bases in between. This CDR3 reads CASRLTAGNTIYF. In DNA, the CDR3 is TGTGCCAGCAGATTAACAGCTGGAAACACCATATATTTT.

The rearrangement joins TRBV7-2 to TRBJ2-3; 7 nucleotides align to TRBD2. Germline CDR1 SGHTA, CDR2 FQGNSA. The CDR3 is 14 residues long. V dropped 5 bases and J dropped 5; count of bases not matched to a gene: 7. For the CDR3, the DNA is TGTGCCAGCAGCGAGAGAGCGGGGAGAGATACGCAGTATTTT. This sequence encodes CASSERAGRDTQYF.

This CDR3 is CASSQNPTTLYGYTF. DNA of the CDR3: TGTGCCAGCAGCCAGAACCCGACAACACTCTATGGCTACACCTTC. V and J are TRBV3-1 (or the pseudogene TRBV3-2) and TRBJ1-2; D gene uncertain. Deletions cut 3 bases from V and 4 bases from J, with 15 bases between. Germline CDR1 reads LGHDT; CDR2 reads YNNKEL (reference sequence). This CDR3 contains 15 residues.

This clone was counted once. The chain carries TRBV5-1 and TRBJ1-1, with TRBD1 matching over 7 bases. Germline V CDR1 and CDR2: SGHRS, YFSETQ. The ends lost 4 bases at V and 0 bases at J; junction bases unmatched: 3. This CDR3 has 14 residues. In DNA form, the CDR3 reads TGCGCCAGCAGCAAGGGACAGATGAACACTGAAGCTTTCTTT. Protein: CASSKGQMNTEAFF.

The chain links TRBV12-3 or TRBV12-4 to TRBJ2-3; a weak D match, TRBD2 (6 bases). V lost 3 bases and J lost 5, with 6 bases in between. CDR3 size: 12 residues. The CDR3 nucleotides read TGTGCCAGCAGTTTGACTAGAGATACGCAGTATTTT. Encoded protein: CASSLTRDTQYF.

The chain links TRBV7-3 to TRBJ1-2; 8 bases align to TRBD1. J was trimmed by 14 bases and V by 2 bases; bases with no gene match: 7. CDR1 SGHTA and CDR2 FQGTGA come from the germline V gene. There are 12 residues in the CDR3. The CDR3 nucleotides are TGTGCCAGCAGCTTACCAGGTGGACAGGGAACCTTC. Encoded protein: CASSLPGGQGTF.

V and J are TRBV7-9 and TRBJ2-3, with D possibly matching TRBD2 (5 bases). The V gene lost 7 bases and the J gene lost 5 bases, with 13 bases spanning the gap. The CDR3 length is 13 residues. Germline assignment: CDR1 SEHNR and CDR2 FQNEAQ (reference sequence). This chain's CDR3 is CASTLSVGDTQYF. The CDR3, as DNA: TGTGCCAGCACCCTTAGCGTTGGAGATACGCAGTATTTT.

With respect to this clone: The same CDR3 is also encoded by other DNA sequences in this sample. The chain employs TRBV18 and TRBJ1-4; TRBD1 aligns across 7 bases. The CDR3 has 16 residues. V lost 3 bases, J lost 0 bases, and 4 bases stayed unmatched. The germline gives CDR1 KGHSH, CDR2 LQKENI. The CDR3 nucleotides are TGTGCCAGCTCACCGGGACAGCCTGCAACTAATGAAAAACTGTTTTTT. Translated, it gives CASSPGQPATNEKLFF.

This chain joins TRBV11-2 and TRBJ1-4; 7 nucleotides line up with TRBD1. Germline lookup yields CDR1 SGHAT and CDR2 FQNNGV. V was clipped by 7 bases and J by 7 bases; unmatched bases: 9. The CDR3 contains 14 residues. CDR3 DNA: TGTGCCAGCACTCAGACAGGGACGGGTGAAAAACTGTTTTTT. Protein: CASTQTGTGEKLFF.

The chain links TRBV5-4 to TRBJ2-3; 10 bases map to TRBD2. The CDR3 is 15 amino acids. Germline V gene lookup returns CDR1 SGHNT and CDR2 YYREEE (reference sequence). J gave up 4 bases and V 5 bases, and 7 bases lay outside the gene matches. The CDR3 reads CASRESGGAADTQYF. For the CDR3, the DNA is TGTGCCAGCAGGGAGAGCGGGGGGGCCGCAGATACGCAGTATTTT.

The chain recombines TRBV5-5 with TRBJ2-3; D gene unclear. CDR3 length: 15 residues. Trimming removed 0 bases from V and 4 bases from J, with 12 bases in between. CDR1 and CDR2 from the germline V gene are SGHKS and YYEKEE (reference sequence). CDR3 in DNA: TGTGCCAGCAGCTTGGAACGGATGGGCGCAGATACGCAGTATTTT. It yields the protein CASSLERMGADTQYF.

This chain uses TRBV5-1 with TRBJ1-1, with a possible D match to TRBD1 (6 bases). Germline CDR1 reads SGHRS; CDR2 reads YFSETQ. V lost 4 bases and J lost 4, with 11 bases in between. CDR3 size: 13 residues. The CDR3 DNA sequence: TGCGCCAGCAGCCCTGAAGGGGGCACTGAAGCTTTCTTT. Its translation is CASSPEGGTEAFF.

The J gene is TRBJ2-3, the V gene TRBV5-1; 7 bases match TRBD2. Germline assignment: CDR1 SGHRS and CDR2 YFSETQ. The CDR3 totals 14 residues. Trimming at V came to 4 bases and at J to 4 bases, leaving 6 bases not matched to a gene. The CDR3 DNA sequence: TGCGCCAGCAGCCCCTCGGGGGGACCAGATACGCAGTATTTT. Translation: CASSPSGGPDTQYF.

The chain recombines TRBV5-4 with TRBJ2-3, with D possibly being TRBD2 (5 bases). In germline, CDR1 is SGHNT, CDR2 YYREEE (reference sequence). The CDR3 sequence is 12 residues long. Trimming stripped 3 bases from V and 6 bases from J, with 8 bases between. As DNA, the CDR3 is TGTGCCAGCAGCTCAAGGAGGGATACGCAGTATTTT. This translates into CASSSRRDTQYF.

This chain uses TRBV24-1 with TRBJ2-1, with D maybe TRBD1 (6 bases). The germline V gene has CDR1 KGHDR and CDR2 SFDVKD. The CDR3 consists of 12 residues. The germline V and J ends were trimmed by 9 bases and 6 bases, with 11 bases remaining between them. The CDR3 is CATQRGINEQFF. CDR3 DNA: TGTGCCACCCAAAGGGGGATCAATGAGCAGTTCTTC.

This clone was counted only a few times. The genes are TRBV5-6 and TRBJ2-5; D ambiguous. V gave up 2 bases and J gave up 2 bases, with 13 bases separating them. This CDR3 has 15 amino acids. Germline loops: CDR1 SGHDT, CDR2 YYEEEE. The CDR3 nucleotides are TGTGCCAGCAGCTTAAGAAGTTTCGGTCAAGAGACCCAGTACTTC. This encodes CASSLRSFGQETQYF. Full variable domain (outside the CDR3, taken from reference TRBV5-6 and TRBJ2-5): DAGVTQSPTHLIKTRGQQVTLRCSPKSGHDTVSWYQQALGQGPQFIFQYYEEEERQRGNFPDRFSGHQFPNYSSELNVNALLLGDSALYLCASSLRSFGQETQYFGPGTRLLVL.

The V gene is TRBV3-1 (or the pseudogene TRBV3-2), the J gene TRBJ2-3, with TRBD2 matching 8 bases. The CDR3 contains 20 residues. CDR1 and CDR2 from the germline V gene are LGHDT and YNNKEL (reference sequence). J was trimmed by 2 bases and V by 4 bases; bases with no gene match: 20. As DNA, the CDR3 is TGTGCCAGCAGCCCCTCCAAGCGGGGGAGTTTCCTATTTGACACAGATACGCAGTATTTT. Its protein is CASSPSKRGSFLFDTDTQYF.

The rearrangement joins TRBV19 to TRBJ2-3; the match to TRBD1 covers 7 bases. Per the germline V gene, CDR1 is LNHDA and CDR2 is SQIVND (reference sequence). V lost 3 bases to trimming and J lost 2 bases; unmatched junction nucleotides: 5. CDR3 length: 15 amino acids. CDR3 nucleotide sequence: TGTGCCAGTAGTATGAGAACAGGGGCCACAGATACGCAGTATTTT. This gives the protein CASSMRTGATDTQYF. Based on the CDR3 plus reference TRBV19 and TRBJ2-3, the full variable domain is DGGITQSPKYLFRKEGQNVTLSCEQNLNHDAMYWYRQDPGQGLRLIYYSQIVNDFQKGDIAEGYSVSREKKESFPLTVTSAQKNPTAFYLCASSMRTGATDTQYFGPGTRLTVL.

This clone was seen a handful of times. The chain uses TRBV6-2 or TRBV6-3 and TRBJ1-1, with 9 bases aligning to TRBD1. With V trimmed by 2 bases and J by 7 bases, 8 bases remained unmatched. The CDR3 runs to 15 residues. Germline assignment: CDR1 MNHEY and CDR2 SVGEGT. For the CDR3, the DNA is TGTGCCAGCAGTTACGGTGGGACAGGGACACGTGAAGCTTTCTTT. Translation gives CASSYGGTGTREAFF.

The CDR3 DNA sequence: TGTGCCAGCAGCGTAGTGGACAGGGGGCCTAGCGAGCAGTACTTC. As protein: CASSVVDRGPSEQYF. The genes are TRBV9 and TRBJ2-7; 11 nucleotides line up with TRBD1. Germline CDR1 is SGDLS and CDR2 is YYNGEE. The CDR3 has 15 residues. V lost 0 bases, J lost 6 bases, and 5 bases stayed unmatched.

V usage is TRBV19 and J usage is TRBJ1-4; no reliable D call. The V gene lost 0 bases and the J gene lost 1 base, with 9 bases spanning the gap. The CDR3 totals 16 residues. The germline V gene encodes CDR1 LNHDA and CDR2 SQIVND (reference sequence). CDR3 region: CASSIEAGETNEKLFF. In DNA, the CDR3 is TGTGCCAGTAGTATAGAGGCAGGCGAAACTAATGAAAAACTGTTTTTT.

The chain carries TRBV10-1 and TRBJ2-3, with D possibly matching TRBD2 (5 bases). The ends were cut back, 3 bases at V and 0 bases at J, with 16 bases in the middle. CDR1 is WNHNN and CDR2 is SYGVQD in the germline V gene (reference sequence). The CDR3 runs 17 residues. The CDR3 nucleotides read TGCGCCAGCAGTGACCTCGGACTTGGGAGCAGCACAGATACGCAGTATTTT. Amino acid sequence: CASSDLGLGSSTDTQYF.

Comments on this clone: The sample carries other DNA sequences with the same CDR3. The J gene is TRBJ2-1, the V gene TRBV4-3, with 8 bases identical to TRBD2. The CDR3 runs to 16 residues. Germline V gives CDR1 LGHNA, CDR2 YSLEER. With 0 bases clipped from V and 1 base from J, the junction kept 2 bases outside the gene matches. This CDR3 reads CASSQDPGGSYNEQFF. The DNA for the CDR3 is TGCGCCAGCAGCCAAGACCCGGGGGGGTCCTACAATGAGCAGTTCTTC.

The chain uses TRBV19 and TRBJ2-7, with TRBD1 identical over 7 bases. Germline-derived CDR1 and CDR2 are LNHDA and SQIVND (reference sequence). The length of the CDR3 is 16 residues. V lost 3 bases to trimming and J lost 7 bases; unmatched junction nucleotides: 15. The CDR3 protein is CASSIYGVEGAPEQYF. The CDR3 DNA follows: TGTGCCAGTAGTATCTACGGGGTCGAGGGGGCGCCTGAGCAGTACTTC.

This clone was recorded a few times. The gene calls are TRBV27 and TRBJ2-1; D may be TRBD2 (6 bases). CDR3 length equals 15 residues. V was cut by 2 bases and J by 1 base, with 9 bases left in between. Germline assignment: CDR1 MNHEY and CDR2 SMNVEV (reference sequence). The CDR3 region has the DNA TGTGCCAGCAGTTTACGGGGGAAATCCTACAATGAGCAGTTCTTC. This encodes CASSLRGKSYNEQFF.

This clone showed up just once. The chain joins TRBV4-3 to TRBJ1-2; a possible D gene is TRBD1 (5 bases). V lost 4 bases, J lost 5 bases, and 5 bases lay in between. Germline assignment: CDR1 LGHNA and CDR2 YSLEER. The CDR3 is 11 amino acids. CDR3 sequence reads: CASSPGYGYTF. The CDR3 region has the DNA TGCGCCAGCAGCCCAGGGTATGGCTACACCTTC.

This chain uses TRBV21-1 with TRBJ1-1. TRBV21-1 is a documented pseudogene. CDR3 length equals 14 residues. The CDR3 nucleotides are TGTGCCAGCAGCAAAGTGGCGGGTACCACTGAAGCTTTCTTT. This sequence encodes CASSKVAGTTEAFF.

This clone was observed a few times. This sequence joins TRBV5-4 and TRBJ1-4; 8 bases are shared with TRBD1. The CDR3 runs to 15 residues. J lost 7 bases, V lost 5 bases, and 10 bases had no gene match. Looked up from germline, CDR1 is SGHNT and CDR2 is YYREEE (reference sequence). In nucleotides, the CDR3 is TGTGCCAGCAGGATACACGGACAGGGAGGTGAAAAACTGTTTTTT. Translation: CASRIHGQGGEKLFF. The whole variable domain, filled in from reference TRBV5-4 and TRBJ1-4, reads ETGVTQSPTHLIKTRGQQVTLRCSSQSGHNTVSWYQQALGQGPQFIFQYYREEENGRGNFPPRFSGLQFPNYSSELNVNALELDDSALYLCASRIHGQGGEKLFFGSGTQLSVL.